The subject of this entry is one T cell receptor (beta chain). This CDR3 contains 17 residues. The germline V gene has CDR1 MNHNS and CDR2 SASEGT. V was pared by 2 bases and J by 8 bases, with 21 bases between. This sample was included in a study of blood T cell repertoires in COVID-19. Sequencing was performed with immunoSEQ multiplex PCR; in TCRdb, only in-frame clones are kept and a portion is missing. Of fewer than 200,000 clones in the sample, around 89% were seen once. V gene TRBV6-1 combines with J gene TRBJ1-4; D uncertain. Sample: peripheral blood. The clonotype originates from a man aged 50 to 60 who had recovered from COVID-19. The CDR3 region is CASSEWASDPGREKLFF. Written as DNA, the CDR3 is TGTGCCAGCAGTGAATGGGCATCGGACCCGGGGAGAGAAAAACTGTTTTTT.